This entry features one T cell receptor (beta chain) sequence. The antigen this receptor binds is unknown. The sample holds no much larger clone one base away, and base qualities are not on file. The sample belongs to a study of T cells in tuberculosis (dated by TCRdb to 2017 to 2018). For context, the study as a whole: To characterize T cells specific for the mycobacterial lipid antigen glucose monomycolate (GMM), the study used CD1B tetramers together with high-throughput TCR immunosequencing. With 9 to 11 people per group, a South African clinical cohort compared IGRA-negative adolescents, IGRA-positive adolescents with latent tuberculosis, and adults with active tuberculosis. PBMC from active tuberculosis patients were archived either before standard anti-tuberculosis treatment began or within 7 days of its start.

TCR libraries were generated with the immunoSEQ multiplex PCR assay, using TCR-beta and/or TCR-alpha/delta assays for each sample. The amplified TCR libraries were sequenced using the Illumina high-throughput platform. For the original study's pipeline: Clustering and dimensionality reduction relied on pairwise TCRdist distances among GMM-specific receptors from T cells that were either sorted ex vivo or expanded in vitro. Each clinical repertoire was scored by mean NN-distance, the average TCRdist to the nearest 10% of tetramer-positive reference sequences. To compute GEM TCR motif frequency, the fraction of unique TCRs matching known GEM sequences by V/J usage and CDR3 length was calculated. Active tuberculosis was classified by linear discriminant analysis with leave-one-out cross-validation, implemented in scikit-learn. TCRdb carries this immuneACCESS record with in-frame sequences only. Its versions omit some clonotypes, under half of them owing to an unresolved V gene in the studies checked, with the rest unexplained. The V and J calls and clone size were taken over from that table, and D and trimming were inferred from the DNA. This sample gives tens of thousands of clones in total; around 90% of them show up just once. The ten largest account for 5% to 6.5% of the sample.

The intended sense of this specimen's time point label: new active TB diagnosis, blood taken before or within 7 days of starting treatment. Active tuberculosis patients were HIV-seronegative South African adults aged 18 years or older with a new diagnosis. Confirmation of active tuberculosis was obtained by positive sputum smear microscopy and/or positive M. tuberculosis culture. Unsorted cryopreserved PBMC were immunosequenced, covering on average roughly 98,000 T cells per clinical donor. Overall study outcomes, separate from this receptor: Compared with IGRA-negative controls, TCR-alpha repertoires from active tuberculosis had smaller mean NN-distances to GMM-specific TCRs, which suggests clonal expansion of these TCRs. An accuracy of more than 80% (AUROC about 0.91) was reached by a classifier using the diverse GMM-specific repertoire, compared with about 70% accuracy when GEM motif frequencies were used. Shorter CDR3-alpha lengths in active tuberculosis patients partly drove the smaller NN-distances, and the TCR-beta difference was not statistically significant. Which clinical samples got chosen depended on the availability of cryopreserved specimens, and the active tuberculosis cases were adults, whereas the controls were adolescents.

The clonotype originates from an adult with tuberculosis. The specimen was PBMCs, collected at tuberculosis diagnosis.

The CDR3 reads CAWSVARTHPRETQYF. The nucleotide sequence is given as TGTGCCTGGAGTGTAGCCCGGACTCACCCTCGGGAGACCCAGTACTTC. The V and J genes are TRBV30 and TRBJ2-5; TRBD2 is a weak D gene call, 5 bases matching. Via the germline V gene (reference sequence), CDR1 is GTSNPN and CDR2 SVGIG. V loses 0 bases, J loses 5 bases, and the germline ends lie 19 bases apart. Its CDR3 holds 16 amino acids, cysteine through phenylalanine. CDR3 DNA only is kept here, 48 bases in frame from base 1.